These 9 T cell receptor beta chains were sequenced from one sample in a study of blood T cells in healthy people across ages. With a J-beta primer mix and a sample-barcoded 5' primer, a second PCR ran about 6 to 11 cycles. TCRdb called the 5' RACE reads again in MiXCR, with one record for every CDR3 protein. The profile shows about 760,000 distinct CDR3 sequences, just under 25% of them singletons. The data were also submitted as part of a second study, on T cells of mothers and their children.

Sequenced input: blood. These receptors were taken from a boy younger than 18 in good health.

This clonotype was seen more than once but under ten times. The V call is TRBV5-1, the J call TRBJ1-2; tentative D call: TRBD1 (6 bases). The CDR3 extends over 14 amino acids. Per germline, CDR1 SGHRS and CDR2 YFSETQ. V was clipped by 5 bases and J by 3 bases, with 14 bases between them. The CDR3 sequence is CASRPQTGYYGYTF. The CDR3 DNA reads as TGCGCCAGCAGACCCCAAACAGGGTACTATGGCTACACCTTC.

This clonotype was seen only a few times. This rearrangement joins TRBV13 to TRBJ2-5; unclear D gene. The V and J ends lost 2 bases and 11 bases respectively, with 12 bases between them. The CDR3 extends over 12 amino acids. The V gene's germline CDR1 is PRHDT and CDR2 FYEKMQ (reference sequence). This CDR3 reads CASSLSAGEQYF. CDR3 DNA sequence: TGTGCCAGCAGCTTATCTGCAGGAGAGCAGTACTTC.

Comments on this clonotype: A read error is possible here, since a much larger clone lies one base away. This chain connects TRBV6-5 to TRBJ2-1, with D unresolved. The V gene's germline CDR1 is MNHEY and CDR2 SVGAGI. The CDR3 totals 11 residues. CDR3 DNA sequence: TGTACCAGCAGTTACTCGAATGAGCAGTTCTTC. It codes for CTSSYSNEQFF.

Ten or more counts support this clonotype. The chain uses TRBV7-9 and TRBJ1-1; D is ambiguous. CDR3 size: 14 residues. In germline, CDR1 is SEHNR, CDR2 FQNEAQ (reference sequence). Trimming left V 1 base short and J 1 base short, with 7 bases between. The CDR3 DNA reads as TGTGCCAGCAGCTTAGGGCTCGGGAACACTGAAGCTTTCTTT. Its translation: CASSLGLGNTEAFF. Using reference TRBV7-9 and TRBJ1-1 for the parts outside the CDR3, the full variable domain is DTGVSQNPRHKITKRGQNVTFRCDPISEHNRLYWYRQTLGQGPEFLTYFQNEAQLEKSRLLSDRFSAERPKGSFSTLEIQRTEQGDSAMYLCASSLGLGNTEAFFGQGTRLTVV.

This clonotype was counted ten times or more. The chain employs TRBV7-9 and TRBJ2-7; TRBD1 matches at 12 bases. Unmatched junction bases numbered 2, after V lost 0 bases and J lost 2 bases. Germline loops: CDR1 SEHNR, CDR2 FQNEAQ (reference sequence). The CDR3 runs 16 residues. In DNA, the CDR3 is TGTGCCAGCAGCTTAGCAGGGACAGGGGGCCCCTACGAGCAGTACTTC. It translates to CASSLAGTGGPYEQYF.

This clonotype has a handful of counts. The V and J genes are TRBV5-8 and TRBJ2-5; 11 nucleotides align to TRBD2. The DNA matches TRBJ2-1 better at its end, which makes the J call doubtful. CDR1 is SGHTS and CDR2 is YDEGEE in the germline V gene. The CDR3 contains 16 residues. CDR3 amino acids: CASSLDRGTSGGGQFF. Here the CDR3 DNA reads TGTGCCAGCAGCTTGGATAGGGGGACTAGCGGAGGCGGGCAGTTCTTC.

The CDR3 sequence: CASSQDNRDNGYTF. The CDR3 nucleotides read TGCGCCAGCAGCCAAGATAATCGGGACAATGGCTACACCTTC. J is TRBJ1-2 and V is TRBV4-3, with D possibly matching TRBD1 (6 bases). Germline V CDR1 and CDR2: LGHNA, YSLEER. CDR3 length: 14 residues. V lost 0 bases to trimming and J lost 6 bases, with 11 bases between them.

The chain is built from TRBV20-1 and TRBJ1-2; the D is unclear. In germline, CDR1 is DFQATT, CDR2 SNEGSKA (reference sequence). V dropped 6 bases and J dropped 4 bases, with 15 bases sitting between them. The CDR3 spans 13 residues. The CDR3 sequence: CSAPRGGSYGYTF. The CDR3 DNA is TGCAGTGCCCCTCGCGGAGGCAGCTATGGCTACACCTTC.

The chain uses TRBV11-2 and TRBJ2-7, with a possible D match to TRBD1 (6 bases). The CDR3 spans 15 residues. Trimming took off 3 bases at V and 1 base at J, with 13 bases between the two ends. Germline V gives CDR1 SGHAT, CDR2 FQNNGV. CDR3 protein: CASSFGLDSSYEQYF. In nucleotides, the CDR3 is TGTGCCAGCAGCTTTGGGCTGGACAGTTCCTACGAGCAGTACTTC.